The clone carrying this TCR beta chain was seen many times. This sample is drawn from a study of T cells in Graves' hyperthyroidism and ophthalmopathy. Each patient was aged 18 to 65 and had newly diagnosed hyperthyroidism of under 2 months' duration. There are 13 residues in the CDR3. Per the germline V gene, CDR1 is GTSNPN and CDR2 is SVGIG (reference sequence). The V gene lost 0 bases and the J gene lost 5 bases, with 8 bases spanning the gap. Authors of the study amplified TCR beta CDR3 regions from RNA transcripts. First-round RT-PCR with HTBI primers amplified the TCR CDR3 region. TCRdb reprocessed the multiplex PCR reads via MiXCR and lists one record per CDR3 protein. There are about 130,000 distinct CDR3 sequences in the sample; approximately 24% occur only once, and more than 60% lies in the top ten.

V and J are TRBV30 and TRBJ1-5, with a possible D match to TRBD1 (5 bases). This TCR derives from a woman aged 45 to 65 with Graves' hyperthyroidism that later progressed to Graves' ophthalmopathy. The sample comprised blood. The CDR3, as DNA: TGTGCCTGGAGTGTACAGGATCATCAGCCCCAGCATTTT. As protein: CAWSVQDHQPQHF.